What follows describes a single TCR beta chain. The antigen is not known. The data were obtained in a study of T cells in Graves' hyperthyroidism and ophthalmopathy. Study-wide results and limits: Among thyroid clonotypes expanded above 0.001, most also appeared in blood.

Uncontrolled infections, other autoimmune diseases, pregnancy or lactation led to exclusion of patients. Fresh peripheral blood, under 13 ml, was the source of the PBMCs. Germline V lookup: CDR1 SGHRS, CDR2 YFSETQ. The CDR3 sequence is 14 residues long. Trimming took 1 base from V and 2 from J, leaving 6 bases between them. It was RNA transcripts that yielded the amplified TCR beta CDR3 regions. The TCR CDR3 first-round RT-PCR relied on the HTBI primer set. TCRdb analysed the multiplex PCR reads with MiXCR anew, one entry per CDR3 protein. The table records around 580,000 distinct CDR3 sequences, approximately 16% of them present only once.

The sequencing sample was made of blood. The clonotype was recovered from a woman under 30 with Graves' hyperthyroidism. The rearrangement uses TRBV5-1 and TRBJ2-2; D ambiguous. In nucleotides, the CDR3 is TGCGCCAGCAGCTTGTTAGATAACACCGGGGAGCTGTTTTTT. This sequence encodes CASSLLDNTGELFF. Drawing the rest from reference TRBV5-1 and TRBJ2-2, the complete variable domain is KAGVTQTPRYLIKTRGQQVTLSCSPISGHRSVSWYQQTPGQGLQFLFEYFSETQRNKGNFPGRFSGRQFSNSRSEMNVSTLELGDSALYLCASSLLDNTGELFFGEGSRLTVL.